These T cell receptor beta chains were read from a single sample in a study of blood T cell repertoires in COVID-19. The data were produced by immunoSEQ multiplex PCR, yet TCRdb's version contains in-frame clones alone and is incomplete. This sample carries just under 350,000 clones, more than 70% of them seen once, and the ten largest clones take 5.5% to 7.5%. Sequences were obtained from peripheral blood. The receptors were gathered from an older woman with COVID-19, enrolled during active disease. CDR3s leave out the opening cysteine and the closing phenylalanine or tryptophan.

TRBJ2-2	TRBV9	ASSVGSGELF
TRBJ1-3	TRBV6-5	ASREPGWDRDTIY
TRBJ1-1	TRBV2	ASSELGQGMNTEAF
TRBJ1-6	TRBV4-1	ASSLGATNSPLH
TRBJ1-2	TRBV9	ASSGQGTVKINYGYT
TRBJ1-6	TRBV28	ASSGLGSTVSSYNSPLH
TRBJ1-1	TRBV2	ASRRLQGNTEAF
TRBJ2-3	TRBV4-3	ASSPGAGGPDTQY
TRBJ2-7	TRBV4-3	ASSQGPVGGYEQY
TRBJ1-4	TRBV1	TSSQESSTGFATNEKLF
TRBJ2-3	TRBV7-2	ASSPGLAGDTQY
TRBJ1-5	TRBV19	ASSIGREGYQPQH
TRBJ1-3	TRBV6-5	ASSYSIAGRNTIY
TRBJ2-7	TRBV10-3	AIRQTGPNHEQY
TRBJ1-2	TRBV5-1	ASSLEPGQGYT
TRBJ2-7	TRBV18	ASSPTGSSYEQY
TRBJ2-3	TRBV5-1	ASSLAASGLFSDTQY
TRBJ2-5	TRBV27	ASSSGYEETQY
TRBJ1-6	TRBV2	ASSEGHGYSPLH
TRBJ2-1	TRBV7-2	ASSLFAGVSYNEQF
TRBJ2-1	TRBV30	AWSVLAGSDEQF
TRBJ1-1	TRBV2	ASSAGEWLTEAF
TRBJ1-1	TRBV5-1	ASSLEGARMNTEAF
TRBJ1-5	TRBV6-6	ASRLTGSNQPQH
TRBJ1-1	TRBV10-2	ASSGASTGGLAEAF
TRBJ2-2	TRBV7-2	ASSYYRGRAGELF
TRBJ1-5	TRBV2	ASSQKNQPQH
TRBJ1-3	TRBV18	ASSPTRQLFSGNTIY
TRBJ1-6	TRBV13	ASSRRTGDSPLH
TRBJ1-2	TRBV27	ASSQGTGGKTGYT
TRBJ2-3	TRBV24-1	ATSPGSTGGTDTQY
TRBJ1-1	TRBV3-1/TRBV3-2	ASSQIGGNTEAF
TRBJ1-3	TRBV4-3	ASSQDARGSGNTIY
TRBJ1-4	TRBV27	ASSPRDRPLATNEKLF
TRBJ1-5	TRBV12-3/TRBV12-4	VSSRQGRQPQH
TRBJ2-1	TRBV4-1	ASSQLAGYNEQF
TRBJ1-4	TRBV7-9	ASSRQGGDEKLF
TRBJ1-2	TRBV10-1	ASSAAGSYGYT
TRBJ2-5	TRBV9	ASSVQASLQETQY
TRBJ1-5	TRBV24-1	ATSDQRSSTPQH
TRBJ1-1	TRBV6-1	ASSERDRSKAF
TRBJ1-1	TRBV5-1	ASRDRGDTEAF
TRBJ1-2	TRBV5-1	ASSLGGQANYGYT
TRBJ2-2	TRBV2	ASRPGTGGTGELF
TRBJ2-7	TRBV18	ASSPSSYEQY
TRBJ2-5	TRBV4-1	ASSQGRGAAETQY
TRBJ1-2	TRBV30	ASTDGGYGYT
TRBJ2-7	TRBV5-1	ASSGTGGEGEQY
TRBJ1-2	TRBV7-9	ASSLLFNYGYT
TRBJ2-1	TRBV5-4	ASSLVQSSYNEQF
TRBJ1-2	TRBV30	AWSVAGASNYGYT
TRBJ1-5	TRBV6-5	ASSYPPWRLDQPQH
TRBJ1-4	TRBV28	ASSTGVRNEKLF
TRBJ2-1	TRBV4-1	ASSQGQVSGSYNEQF
TRBJ1-5	TRBV11-2	ASSLNGGSGQPQH
TRBJ1-2	TRBV24-1	ATSDFGGNYGYT